A single T cell receptor beta chain is shown here with its context. Vbeta (60) and Jbeta (13) primers were used in the PCR. Data came from immunoSEQ multiplex PCR; TCRdb stores just in-frame clones and leaves some out. The sample table includes 110,000 to 150,000 clones. There are 16 residues in the CDR3. Germline CDR1 is SGHAT and CDR2 is FQNNGV. J gave up 2 bases and V 4 bases, and 2 bases lay outside the gene matches. This entry is derived from a study of cytomegalovirus exposure and HLA in healthy donors. V and J are TRBV11-2 and TRBJ2-2, with 12 nucleotides matching TRBD2. This TCR came from a woman between 18 and 29 years old in good health and CMV-seronegative. Sequencing was carried out using PBMCs. The CDR3 nucleotides read TGTGCCAGCAGCTCTAGCGGGAGGGCTAACACCGGGGAGCTGTTTTTT. Residues: CASSSSGRANTGELFF.